These T cell receptor beta chains were read from a single sample in a study of blood T cell repertoires in COVID-19. Generated by immunoSEQ multiplex PCR, the TCRdb table keeps only in-frame clones and is missing some. The sample lists 150,000 to 200,000 clones; more than 90% were seen once. The sequenced sample was peripheral blood. All receptors derive from a man aged 50 or older with acute or convalescent COVID-19. Both conserved end residues are part of each CDR3. The D gene is left open where the match is weak. Size is stated for part of the rows, as once, few or many counts, or as a class when the clone is expanded.

D gene: TRBD1
V gene: TRBV7-9
J gene: TRBJ1-4
clone size: .
CDR3 DNA: TGTGCCAGCAGCCCGCGGACAGGGCCTGAAAAACTGTTTTTT
CDR3 protein: CASSPRTGPEKLFF

D gene: TRBD1
V gene: TRBV4-2
J gene: TRBJ1-5
clone size: once
CDR3 DNA: TGTGCCAGCAGCCCGGACAGGCGCAGAGGGCCCCAGCATTTT
CDR3 protein: CASSPDRRRGPQHF

D gene: TRBD1
V gene: TRBV19
J gene: TRBJ1-6
clone size: .
CDR3 DNA: TGTGCCAGTAGTATTGGACAGGGGTACTCACCCCTCCACTTT
CDR3 protein: CASSIGQGYSPLHF

D gene: TRBD1
V gene: TRBV28
J gene: TRBJ1-5
clone size: .
CDR3 DNA: TGTGCCAGCAGTTTTCACCCTGCCAGGGACAGAAATAGCAATCAGCCCCAGCATTTT
CDR3 protein: CASSFHPARDRNSNQPQHF

D gene: TRBD1
V gene: TRBV18
J gene: TRBJ2-1
clone size: .
CDR3 DNA: TGTGCCAGCTCACCATCCGACAGGGCCCCTCTATACAATGAGCAGTTCTTC
CDR3 protein: CASSPSDRAPLYNEQFF

D gene: TRBD1
V gene: TRBV7-2
J gene: TRBJ2-6
clone size: .
CDR3 DNA: TGTGCCAGCAGCTCTCGGGACAGGGCTAGCTCTGGGGCCAACGTCCTGACTTTC
CDR3 protein: CASSSRDRASSGANVLTF

D gene: .
V gene: TRBV6-2/TRBV6-3
J gene: TRBJ2-3
clone size: .
CDR3 DNA: TGTGCCAGCAGTTCGGTCGCGGGGTCAGGGACAGATACGCAGTATTTT
CDR3 protein: CASSSVAGSGTDTQYF

D gene: .
V gene: TRBV13
J gene: TRBJ2-6
clone size: few
CDR3 DNA: TGTGCCAGCAGCTTAGGGGGGCGCCGTCTCGATGGGGCCAACGTCCTGACTTTC
CDR3 protein: CASSLGGRRLDGANVLTF

D gene: .
V gene: TRBV30
J gene: TRBJ2-1
clone size: .
CDR3 DNA: TGTGCCTGGGCCCGATACGGGATTGAGCAGTTCTTC
CDR3 protein: CAWARYGIEQFF

D gene: TRBD1
V gene: TRBV2
J gene: TRBJ2-2
clone size: once
CDR3 DNA: TGTGGAACCGGGACAGGGAACACCGGGGAGCTGTTTTTT
CDR3 protein: CGTGTGNTGELFF

D gene: .
V gene: TRBV3-1/TRBV3-2
J gene: TRBJ1-5
clone size: .
CDR3 DNA: TGTGCCAGCAGCCAAGGTGGCAGGTACCCCAGTCAGCCCCAGCATTTT
CDR3 protein: CASSQGGRYPSQPQHF

D gene: .
V gene: TRBV9
J gene: TRBJ1-4
clone size: .
CDR3 DNA: TGTGCCAGCAGCGTAGCTGGGCTTCGGAATGAAAAACTGTTTTTT
CDR3 protein: CASSVAGLRNEKLFF

D gene: .
V gene: TRBV30
J gene: TRBJ1-1
clone size: .
CDR3 DNA: TGTGCCTGGAGTCCCATAGTGGAGATAACTTCTGAAGCTTTCTTT
CDR3 protein: CAWSPIVEITSEAFF

D gene: .
V gene: TRBV5-4
J gene: TRBJ2-7
clone size: .
CDR3 DNA: TGTGCCAGCAGCTTGGACCCCACGGGAGCTGGGTCCTACGAGCAGTACTTC
CDR3 protein: CASSLDPTGAGSYEQYF

D gene: TRBD2
V gene: TRBV7-2
J gene: TRBJ2-2
clone size: .
CDR3 DNA: TGTGCCAGCAGCTTTAAGGTGGGAGGGACCGGGGAGCTGTTTTTT
CDR3 protein: CASSFKVGGTGELFF

D gene: .
V gene: TRBV7-3
J gene: TRBJ2-3
clone size: .
CDR3 DNA: TGTGCCAGCAGCTCCGGGGGGCCAGATACGCAGTATTTT
CDR3 protein: CASSSGGPDTQYF

D gene: .
V gene: TRBV6-6
J gene: TRBJ1-6
clone size: .
CDR3 DNA: TGTGCCAGCAGTCCCCGGGTTCGAAGCTCCTATAATTCACCCCTCCACTTT
CDR3 protein: CASSPRVRSSYNSPLHF

D gene: TRBD1
V gene: TRBV11-2
J gene: TRBJ1-6
clone size: once
CDR3 DNA: TGTGCCAGCAGCACATCCGGGACAGGGGATTCACCCCTCCACTTT
CDR3 protein: CASSTSGTGDSPLHF

D gene: .
V gene: TRBV19
J gene: TRBJ1-1
clone size: .
CDR3 DNA: TGTGCCAGTAAAGCCCCGAGCGAAGCTTTCTTT
CDR3 protein: CASKAPSEAFF

D gene: TRBD1
V gene: TRBV10-3
J gene: TRBJ1-1
clone size: few
CDR3 DNA: TGTGCCATCAGTGAAACGACAGGGGAAGCTTTCTTT
CDR3 protein: CAISETTGEAFF

D gene: TRBD2
V gene: TRBV19
J gene: TRBJ2-1
clone size: .
CDR3 DNA: TGTGCCAGTACCACCGACGGCGCTAGCGGGCAATACAATGAGCAGTTCTTC
CDR3 protein: CASTTDGASGQYNEQFF

D gene: .
V gene: TRBV5-4
J gene: TRBJ1-2
clone size: .
CDR3 DNA: TGTGCCAGCAGCTTGGGGCAGGAGGTCTATGGCTACACCTTC
CDR3 protein: CASSLGQEVYGYTF

D gene: .
V gene: TRBV3-1/TRBV3-2
J gene: TRBJ1-4
clone size: .
CDR3 DNA: TGTGCCAGCAGCCAACTCGATACAGTCAATGAAAAACTGTTTTTT
CDR3 protein: CASSQLDTVNEKLFF

D gene: TRBD1
V gene: TRBV5-1
J gene: TRBJ1-1
clone size: .
CDR3 DNA: TGCGCCAGCAGCTTACAGGGGGCTTATGATGAAGCTTTCTTT
CDR3 protein: CASSLQGAYDEAFF

D gene: .
V gene: TRBV27
J gene: TRBJ2-3
clone size: .
CDR3 DNA: TGTGCCAGCAGTCCTCAAGTACGGGGAGATACGCAGTATTTT
CDR3 protein: CASSPQVRGDTQYF

D gene: TRBD2
V gene: TRBV7-3
J gene: TRBJ2-1
clone size: .
CDR3 DNA: TGTGCCAGCAGACCTACTAGCGGGAGGAGGAATGAGCAGTTCTTC
CDR3 protein: CASRPTSGRRNEQFF

D gene: .
V gene: TRBV30
J gene: TRBJ2-3
clone size: once
CDR3 DNA: TGTGCCTGGAGTGTAACAGCAACAGATACGCAGTATTTT
CDR3 protein: CAWSVTATDTQYF

D gene: TRBD1
V gene: TRBV5-1
J gene: TRBJ1-1
clone size: .
CDR3 DNA: TGCGCCAGCAGCCAACAGGGGTCTACTGAAGCTTTCTTT
CDR3 protein: CASSQQGSTEAFF

D gene: .
V gene: TRBV7-9
J gene: TRBJ1-4
clone size: .
CDR3 DNA: TGTGCCAGCAGCCCGCAGGGTTTAGGTGGCGAAAAACTGTTTTTT
CDR3 protein: CASSPQGLGGEKLFF

D gene: .
V gene: TRBV11-2
J gene: TRBJ2-5
clone size: .
CDR3 DNA: TGTGCCAGCAGCTCGCCGGTTGTGGAGACCCAGTACTTC
CDR3 protein: CASSSPVVETQYF

D gene: TRBD2
V gene: TRBV7-6
J gene: TRBJ2-3
clone size: .
CDR3 DNA: TGTGCCAGCAGCTCGTTGTCGCTAGCGGGAGCAGATACGCAGTATTTT
CDR3 protein: CASSSLSLAGADTQYF

D gene: TRBD2
V gene: TRBV30
J gene: TRBJ2-7
clone size: .
CDR3 DNA: TGTGCCACGGAAAGGGGTATAGCGGGATACTACGAGCAGTACTTC
CDR3 protein: CATERGIAGYYEQYF

D gene: .
V gene: TRBV2
J gene: TRBJ1-5
clone size: .
CDR3 DNA: TGTGCCAGCAGGACAGGCGGCAATCAGCCCCAGCATTTT
CDR3 protein: CASRTGGNQPQHF

D gene: TRBD2
V gene: TRBV18
J gene: TRBJ2-1
clone size: .
CDR3 DNA: TGTGCCAGCTCGCCAGGGACTAGCGGGGGGACGTACAATGAGCAGTTCTTC
CDR3 protein: CASSPGTSGGTYNEQFF

D gene: TRBD1
V gene: TRBV7-2
J gene: TRBJ2-3
clone size: .
CDR3 DNA: TGTGCCAGCAGCTTAGCCCTTCGGGGACAGGGCACAGATACGCAGTATTTT
CDR3 protein: CASSLALRGQGTDTQYF

D gene: .
V gene: TRBV9
J gene: TRBJ2-7
clone size: .
CDR3 DNA: TGTGCCAGCAGCGTAGCTACTAGTAACTACGAGCAGTACTTC
CDR3 protein: CASSVATSNYEQYF